The present entry profiles one T cell receptor beta chain with its context. Its specificity is not known. Using a J-beta primer mix together with a sample-barcoded 5' primer, a second PCR was run for roughly 7 to 12 cycles. All cDNA molecules were each tagged by a template-switch adaptor with 12 random nucleotides. TCRdb re-analysed the 5' RACE reads in MiXCR, keeping a single row per CDR3 protein. This table has 850,000 to 1,300,000 distinct CDR3 sequences, 35% to 50% appearing once. The sample originates from a study of blood T cells in healthy people across ages. Overall study results and limits: Older age went with lower TCR beta diversity per million T cells, in a roughly linear way.

From germline, CDR1 is ENHRY and CDR2 SYGVKD. V was clipped by 8 bases and J by 0 bases; unmatched bases: 6. This CDR3 is 16 amino acids long. Those donating, healthy Caucasian individuals from Russia, were aged about 6 to 100. This TCR came from an older woman in good health. The sequencing input was blood. This chain links TRBV10-3 with TRBJ2-6, with 8 bases lining up with TRBD1. In DNA form, the CDR3 reads TGTGCCATCTCCGGGACAGGACGCTCTGGGGCCAACGTCCTGACTTTC. Protein: CAISGTGRSGANVLTF.